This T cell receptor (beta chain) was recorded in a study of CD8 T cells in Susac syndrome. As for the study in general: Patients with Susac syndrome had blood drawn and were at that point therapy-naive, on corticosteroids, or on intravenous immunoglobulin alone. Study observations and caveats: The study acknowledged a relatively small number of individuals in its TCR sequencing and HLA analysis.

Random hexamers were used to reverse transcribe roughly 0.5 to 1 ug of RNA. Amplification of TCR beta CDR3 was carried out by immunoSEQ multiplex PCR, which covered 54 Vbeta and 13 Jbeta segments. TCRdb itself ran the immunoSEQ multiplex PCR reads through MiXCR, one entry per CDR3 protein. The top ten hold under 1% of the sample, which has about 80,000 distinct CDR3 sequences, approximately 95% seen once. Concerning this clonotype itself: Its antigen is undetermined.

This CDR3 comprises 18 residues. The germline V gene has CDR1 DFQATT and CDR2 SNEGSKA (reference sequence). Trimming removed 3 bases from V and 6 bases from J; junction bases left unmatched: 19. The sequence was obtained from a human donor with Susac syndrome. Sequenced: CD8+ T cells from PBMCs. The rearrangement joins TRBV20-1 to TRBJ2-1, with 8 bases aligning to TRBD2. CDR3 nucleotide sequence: TGCAGTGCTAGCGGTGGGAATAGCGGGGCACCCCGACTCAATGAGCAGTTCTTC. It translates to CSASGGNSGAPRLNEQFF.